This TCR beta chain was obtained from a study of glioma-infiltrating T cells after dendritic cell vaccination. Notes on the study in general: Complete blood and tumor specimen sets were limited to few patients.

This clone was recorded once. Its specificity is unknown. As for time point: after dendritic cell vaccination, including at tumor progression/relapse. This CDR3 spans 15 amino acids. Trimming left V 3 bases short and J 5 bases short, with 14 bases between. The germline gives CDR1 LNHDA, CDR2 SQIVND (reference sequence). TCRdb's copy holds only in-frame clones and misses some; the assay was immunoSEQ multiplex PCR. The top ten hold 5.4% of the sample, which has approximately 92,000 clones, about 85% seen once. The clonotype comes from a human donor with glioblastoma. Specimen: blood, collected after dendritic cell vaccination. This chain joins TRBV19 and TRBJ1-5; D gene unclear. The CDR3 spells CASSITLREYQPQHF. The CDR3 nucleotides are TGTGCCAGTAGTATTACCCTTAGGGAGTATCAGCCCCAGCATTTT.